The entry below gives a single TCR beta chain sequence along with its context. The record originates from a study of blood T cell repertoires in COVID-19. The assay was immunoSEQ multiplex PCR, and TCRdb's table has in-frame clones only and misses some. Among approximately 270,000 clones, 70% to 90% were seen once, and the ten largest hold approximately 4%. J gave up 3 bases and V 1 base, and 17 bases lay outside the gene matches. CDR1 is MDHEN and CDR2 is SYDVKM in the germline V gene. The CDR3 consists of 20 residues. This rearrangement joins TRBV28 to TRBJ2-1, with 8 bases identical to TRBD1. The sequencing sample was made of PBMCs or T cells enriched from blood (not recorded which). The sequence was collected from a woman in her 30s who had recovered from COVID-19. The CDR3 nucleotides read TGTGCCAGCAGTTTATCCCCCCGCCGGGACAGGTCCCCGTTCTACAATGAGCAGTTCTTC. Translation: CASSLSPRRDRSPFYNEQFF. Drawing the rest from reference TRBV28 and TRBJ2-1, the complete variable domain is DVKVTQSSRYLVKRTGEKVFLECVQDMDHENMFWYRQDPGLGLRLIYFSYDVKMKEKGDIPEGYSVSREKKERFSLILESASTNQTSMYLCASSLSPRRDRSPFYNEQFFGPGTRLTVL.